Sequencing of this TCR beta chain was carried out in a study of CD8 T cells in Susac syndrome (dated by TCRdb to the late 2010s). In terms of the full investigation: Among the Susac syndrome patients who were sequenced, clinically active disease was present in roughly six and clinical remission was observed in 8 or 9. Susac syndrome patients were therapy-naive, on corticosteroids (some also receiving IVIg), or on IVIg alone at blood withdrawal. Whether CD8+ T cell activation and differentiation in Susac syndrome was antigen driven was tested using repertoire sequencing. Clonality of the CD8+ T cell repertoire was compared between around 13 healthy donors, roughly 14 Susac syndrome patients and about 15 multiple sclerosis patients. General findings and caveats noted by the study authors: Clonal expansion was observed in Susac syndrome CD8+ repertoires, with the highest expansion in CD8+ TEMRA cells and greater expansion in clinically active than in remitting patients. The study acknowledged that relatively few individuals were included in the TCR sequencing and HLA analysis. Looking at Susac-specific public clones, the researchers identified 15 to 20 in the total CD8+ repertoire and roughly 5 in the CD8+ TEMRA repertoire.

Note on this clonotype: What antigen it recognizes has not been identified. Per-nucleotide qualities are absent, and no much larger clonotype sits a single base away.

The CDR3 runs 15 residues from the cysteine to the phenylalanine. Only the CDR3 DNA stays, 45 bases, in frame from base 1. As encoded in the germline V gene (reference sequence), CDR1 is DFQATT while CDR2 is SNEGSKA. Cut back by 2 bases and 1 base, the V and J ends lie 14 bases apart. Peripheral blood CD8+ and CD4+ T cells from healthy donors, Susac syndrome patients and multiple sclerosis patients were profiled by high-throughput TCR beta sequencing. The Susac syndrome patients fulfilled recently defined diagnostic criteria for either definite or probable disease. CD8+ TEMRA cells were enriched by FACS, while bulk CD8+ and CD4+ T cells were purified by magnetic negative isolation. Blood was collected in EDTA tubes and processed within 24 hours, with PBMCs isolated through density gradient centrifugation. PBMCs intended for TCR sequencing were cryopreserved in liquid nitrogen and were subsequently thawed in a 37 degrees C water bath. A purity of at least 90% was achieved for sorted or isolated CD4+, CD8+ and CD8+ TEMRA cells.

RNA was extracted with the RNeasy kit and roughly 0.45 to 1 ug was reverse transcribed using random hexamers. The immunoSEQ multiplex PCR assay, which covers 54 Vbeta and 13 Jbeta segments, was used to amplify TCR beta CDR3 regions. PCR amplification bias was corrected by using a synthetic template baseline for primer optimization and computational correction. On the authors' methods: Reads were annotated to V, D and J genes per IMGT and analyzed with immunoSEQ Analyzer, keeping only productive sequences. Clonality was computed as one minus Shannon entropy normalized by log2 of the number of productive unique sequences. Public and private clones were assessed among the 100 most prevalent clones of each patient and control. Clones were defined as Susac-specific if absent from the healthy and MS cohorts, from around 1,000 published viral clones and from other ImmuneACCESS disease sequences. Using fastp at Q25 and MiXCR, TCRdb reprocessed the public reads and kept productive beta chains. A single entry per CDR3 protein holds the most common genes and DNA from its merged rows. These V and J calls derive from TCRdb rather than the authors' analysis. This sample lists approximately 94,000 distinct CDR3 sequences; approximately 95% were detected once. The ten largest clones represent 0.3% of the sample.

The chain was built from TRBV20-1 and TRBJ2-5; no D gene call is confident. The sample taken for sequencing was CD8+ T cells from PBMCs. The origin of this receptor is a human donor with Susac syndrome. The nucleotides read TGCAGTGCTAGACCCGCTAGGAGCGCCCAAGAGACCCAGTACTTC. Translated, it reads CSARPARSAQETQYF.